This T cell receptor (beta chain) was sequenced for a study of blood T cell repertoires in COVID-19. On the study more broadly: Italy, Spain and the United States were the sources of the convalescent and acute COVID-19 samples. Sources were T cells, B-cell-depleted T cells, or PBMCs; the material itself was cDNA or gDNA.

CDR3 length equals 15 residues. The V segment lost 3 bases and the J segment 3 bases; nucleotides outside the gene matches: 7. Germline CDR1 reads SGHDT; CDR2 reads YYEEEE. Original handling: It was from reference gene primer amplification that nucleated cell counts were estimated. Some clones are missing from TCRdb's copy, which holds only in-frame ones; the method was immunoSEQ multiplex PCR. That table is the source of V, J and clone size, and D and trimming were worked out from the DNA. The top ten hold 3% of the sample, which has around 170,000 clones, around 74% seen once. The V and J genes are TRBV5-6 and TRBJ2-7, with 9 positions matching TRBD1. This TCR was sampled from a woman of 80 years or more with acute or convalescent COVID-19. Sequencing was done on a sample of peripheral blood. The CDR3 reads CASSSGWTGDYEQYF. CDR3 nucleotides: TGTGCCAGCAGCTCCGGGTGGACAGGGGACTACGAGCAGTACTTC.